Each of the 5 T cell receptor beta chains below was sequenced from the same sample in a study of beta chain features in type 1 diabetes. Study conclusions and caveats: A moderate, significant TCRB CDR3 shortening appeared in type 1 diabetes across four CD4+ subsets.

What these receptors recognize is not known. The study reverse transcribed the entire isolated RNA, so it sequenced expressed TCRB transcripts. Some clones are missing from TCRdb's copy, which holds only in-frame ones; the method was immunoSEQ multiplex PCR. The top ten hold around 0.015% of the sample, which has about 250,000 clones, roughly 10% seen once. Sequenced sample: naive CD4+ T cells from blood. The receptors stem from a man aged 25-45 years with type 1 diabetes.

Only a few counts were recorded for this clone. The chain combines TRBV14 with TRBJ1-2; possibly TRBD1 for D (6 bases). Trimming removed 0 bases from V and 2 bases from J, with 7 bases in between. There are 14 residues in the CDR3. Looked up from germline, CDR1 is SGHDN and CDR2 is FVKESK. The CDR3 DNA follows: TGTGCCAGCAGCCAAGATGGACAGAACTATGGCTACACCTTC. It yields the protein CASSQDGQNYGYTF.

The chain carries TRBV10-3 and TRBJ2-2; 10 bases agree with TRBD2. Trimming removed 6 bases from V and 5 bases from J; junction bases left unmatched: 6. Germline V gene lookup returns CDR1 ENHRY and CDR2 SYGVKD. The CDR3 has 15 residues. The CDR3 protein is CAIRTSGGATGELFF. CDR3 bases: TGTGCCATCAGGACAAGCGGGGGGGCGACCGGGGAGCTGTTTTTT.

This clone came up a few times. The rearrangement links TRBV18 to TRBJ1-1; TRBD1 matches at 8 bases. There are 15 residues in the CDR3. Trimming cost V 3 bases and J 0 bases; bases outside gene matches: 3. CDR1 KGHSH and CDR2 LQKENI come from the germline V gene. The CDR3 region has the DNA TGTGCCAGCTCACCGACGACAGGGGTGAACACTGAAGCTTTCTTT. It specifies CASSPTTGVNTEAFF.

The rearrangement uses TRBV15 and TRBJ2-3; the D gene is possibly TRBD1 (6 bases). The CDR3 runs 16 residues. Trimming cost V 1 base and J 3 bases, with 14 bases left between them. CDR1 LNHNV and CDR2 YYDKDF come from the germline V gene (reference sequence). Here the CDR3 DNA reads TGTGCCACCAGCAGAGCTACAGGGAGAGGAACAGATACGCAGTATTTT. Translating it yields CATSRATGRGTDTQYF.

This clone was detected only a few times. The rearrangement uses TRBV5-6 and TRBJ1-1; D gene unclear. This CDR3 has 14 residues. Trimming pared 0 bases from V and 6 bases from J, leaving 12 bases between. Germline-derived CDR1 and CDR2 are SGHDT and YYEEEE. CDR3 region: CASSLGARVAEAFF. The CDR3 DNA is TGTGCCAGCAGCTTGGGGGCGCGGGTGGCTGAAGCTTTCTTT.